This entry concerns a single T cell receptor (beta chain). Its cognate antigen has yet to be identified. There are no base qualities to consult, and no much larger clone falls within one base. The data belong to a study of cytomegalovirus exposure and HLA in healthy donors (dated by TCRdb to 2015 to 2018). With regard to the full study: An earlier analysis of roughly 630 of the donors reported 250 to 350 Gb of sequence data and roughly 100 million unique TCR beta sequences from some 180 million T cells. Roughly 300 gigabases of sequencing data and around 88 million unique TCR sequences made up an early release that covered over 550 HLA-typed donors. The genetic ancestry cluster associated with self-reported Caucasian donors included around four fifths of the 300 to 450 genotyped donors. The study aimed to test whether cataloging public T cell receptors could reveal signatures of past pathogen exposure. The study used immunosequencing to profile the T cell repertoires of some 600 subjects and linked those repertoires to cytomegalovirus serostatus. Besides the first cohort of roughly 700 subjects, a separate validation cohort made up of 120 different subjects was used. To predict cytomegalovirus infection status, the study brought together high-throughput TCR immunosequencing, statistical association of individual TCRs with disease status, and machine learning. A later analysis re-analyzed previously published TCR beta repertoires from about 730 donors and added high-resolution HLA genotyping to study TCR occurrence patterns. Rather than drawing on any new phenotypic data, the later analysis identified candidate immune exposures from TCR beta sequences and the way those sequences occurred across donors. An earlier analysis of some 500 of the donors applied high-throughput TCR beta sequencing to assess whether each TCR beta V gene segment acted as functional or pseudogenic. Donor age, sex, ethnicity and CMV serostatus were collected together with the repertoire data. Genome-wide SNP genotypes for about three fifths of the roughly 670 donors were used in a later genetic analysis, which treated that subset as a discovery cohort. All discovery cohort repertoires had been generated using a single sequencing platform. HLA typing covered class I and class II loci at four-digit resolution. Typing coverage differed by locus: A, B, C, DRB1 and DQB1 were typed in about 629-640 donors, DQA1 in about 500, DPA1 in 606, and DPB1 in 472. Roughly five DR-DQ haplotypes were handled as single units for association and clustering because linkage in the cohort was strong. Among 398 genotyped donors of the cohort, an average of approximately 240,000 unique TCR beta nucleotide sequences were sequenced per donor, about a sixth of them non-productive.

The research as a whole found: A few of the identified cytomegalovirus-associated TCR beta chains were confirmed in vitro to be specific for cytomegalovirus antigens. A further reported finding was that TCR beta sequences accurately predicted the HLA-A and HLA-B alleles for most subjects in the first cohort. Only TCR beta chains were sequenced in this cohort, and the absence of alpha or paired-chain data limited detectable features. A later analysis found that HLA-associated TCR beta chains were more clonally expanded and had lower generation probabilities than equally common non-associated chains. According to a later genetic analysis, donors in an Asian-associated ancestry cluster had fewer N-insertions in productive TCRs than the roughly 700-donor mean. When HLA alleles, especially DR and DQ, strongly co-occurred, TCR associations were difficult to assign to individual alleles. V-gene and J-gene trimming of TCR beta chains was associated with a missense DCLRE1C variant in a later genetic analysis, and the association was replicated in an independent cohort. The only immune exposure information available for the cohort was CMV serostatus. Most CMV-associated TCR beta chains appeared to be HLA-restricted in a later analysis, and the HLA associations seemed to be driven largely by CMV exposure. In a later analysis, TCR association rates were found to vary across HLA loci, with the most associated TCRs seen for DRB1 alleles and the fewest for HLA-C alleles. Because counts were too low, fewer than 20 rarely observed V segments, including chromosome 9 orphons, were excluded from the earlier analysis of 587 of the donors. The presence/absence analyses assumed that sequencing depth was roughly uniform across donors, and that assumption may not be true. In an earlier analysis of some 540 of the donors, most TCR beta V segments appeared in productive rearrangements about 87% or about 30% of the time, broadly matching IMGT annotations. Because HLA typing was missing for some donors at each locus, association tests included only the typed subset. In both the original and validation cohorts, the classifier was reported to diagnose cytomegalovirus status with high specificity and sensitivity. The authors suggested that the approach could potentially be extended to other disease states and immunological phenotypes. Some IMGT-functional V segments, including TRBV6-2 and TRBV6-3, could not be distinguished by the 87-base-pair reads and were therefore excluded. Several of the top co-occurrence clusters appeared to be linked to parvovirus B19, influenza, CMV and Epstein-Barr virus, according to a later analysis. A cluster of highly shared sequence variants was judged likely to represent a technical artifact of the sequencing pipeline. Correlated functional status among segregating V segments might be attributable to linkage disequilibrium, but an unknown experimental factor could not be ruled out. A total of 164 TCR beta chains were listed by the study as associated with cytomegalovirus. Most TCR sequences were seen in very few donors, while some public TCRs were found in many individuals. At a false discovery rate of 0.05, a later analysis linked 16,000 or so TCR beta sequences to specific HLA alleles.

Its CDR3 holds 17 amino acids, cysteine through phenylalanine. The CDR3 DNA has 51 bases and is translated from base 1. V is cut by 0 bases and J by 0 bases, and the space between the germline ends is 13 bases. CDR1 and CDR2, looked up from the germline V gene, are SGDLS and YYNGEE. Library construction relied on the immunoSEQ multiplex PCR assay. For the multiplex PCR, a mixture combining 60 forward primers for TCR Vbeta segments and 13 reverse primers for TCR Jbeta segments was used. Amplification of the CDR3 region of rearranged TCR beta genes was performed with a multiplex PCR assay on genomic DNA. Amplified TCR beta libraries were sequenced as 87-base-pair reads on the Illumina HiSeq System. Per the source publication's procedure: A later analysis tallied about 77 million unique TCR beta chains across the 550 to 850 repertoires, and around 12 million of those chains were shared by two or more donors. Raw reads were error-corrected and collapsed into unique sequences by a nearest-neighbor algorithm in which closely related sequences were merged to remove PCR and sequencing errors. Alignment of CDR3 sequences to IMGT reference sequences was used to assign V, D and J gene segments. For a sequence to be retained, a match of at least six nucleotides was required to both a V gene segment and a J gene segment. A rearrangement counted as productive if the CDR3 had no stop codons and remained in frame with V and J, and every other rearrangement counted as non-productive. Following IMGT convention, CDR3 was defined as the stretch from the second conserved V-encoded cysteine to the conserved J-encoded phenylalanine. The earlier analysis of a few hundred of the donors excluded sequences that lacked an unambiguous match to a single V gene segment. In an earlier analysis of a few hundred of the donors, a V segment was called functional when productive rearrangements were above 56.7%, and segregating when the standard deviation between donors exceeded 5%. A statistical classification framework was built to diagnose cytomegalovirus status from the catalog of TCR beta chain sequences. In a later analysis, V and J genes were assigned by comparing TCR nucleotide sequences against IMGT/GENE-DB human TR gene sequences. In a later analysis, CDR3 sequences and most-parsimonious VDJ recombination scenarios were assigned using the TCRdist pipeline. In a later analysis, every TCR beta chain was defined by the combination of its CDR3 amino acid sequence and its V-gene family, and reads without a unique V-gene family were dropped. In a later analysis, approximately 590 highly shared, low-generation-probability nucleotide sequences were removed to address suspected cross-contamination and a sequencing artifact. For each public chain, a later analysis derived a clonal expansion index from normalized ranks of inferred template counts within each repertoire. Generation probabilities in a later analysis came from a VDJ recombination model fitted to out-of-frame rearrangements, and those results were checked against IGoR. A later analysis scored TCR-TCR, TCR-HLA and TCR-CMV co-occurrence with hypergeometric tests, applying a repertoire-size bias correction to TCR pairs. In a later analysis, false discovery rates were estimated by permuting HLA or CMV assignments 20 times. In a later analysis, co-occurring TCRs were grouped with DBSCAN, and TCRdist sequence similarity was added when clustering was performed within HLA-allele-positive subsets. Repertoires with fewer than 30,000 or more than 120,000 public chains, plus five repertoires with anomalous nucleotide sharing, were excluded from co-occurrence clustering. The immuneACCESS repertoire file appears here via TCRdb, limited to in-frame rearrangements. These files lack a portion of the clones; in checked studies, under half of the deficit traces to unresolved V genes, and the cause of the others is not known. D and trimming come from the DNA, and the V and J calls and clone size come from that table. The table for this sample lists under 200,000 clones; around 88% of them were counted only once. The ten largest make up 0.7% to 1% of the sample.

The cohort comprised 670 or so healthy bone marrow donors. At the time of sampling, every cohort member was nominally healthy, though immune exposures that went unrecorded were likely present. The donor tested CMV seronegative and was one of the 352 seronegative cohort members. Each donor provided a peripheral blood sample, and peripheral blood mononuclear cells were used for TCR beta sequencing. The Qiagen DNeasy Blood Extraction Kit was used to extract genomic DNA from the blood cell samples. The TCR was taken from a woman aged 30 to 39 in good health and CMV-seronegative. The chain is encoded by TRBV9 joined to TRBJ1-3; the D gene is unclear. Material for sequencing was PBMCs. The DNA sequence is TGTGCCAGCAGCGTAGACGCCCCAGGTGCCTCTGGAAACACCATATATTTT. It translates as CASSVDAPGASGNTIYF.